These 28 T cell receptor beta chains were all obtained from the same sample, sequenced in a study of blood T cell repertoires in COVID-19. Sequencing was performed with immunoSEQ multiplex PCR; in TCRdb, only in-frame clones are kept and a portion is missing. The table shows around 310,000 clones, with 85% to 90% occurring only once. Sequencing was performed on peripheral blood. The receptors here all came from a woman between 35 and 50 years old with COVID-19, enrolled during active disease.

The chain employs TRBV6-5 and TRBJ1-4; D unresolved. Per the germline V gene, CDR1 is MNHEY and CDR2 is SVGAGI. Trimming cost V 11 bases and J 7 bases, with 17 bases left between them. The length of the CDR3 is 13 residues. CDR3 protein: CASRRAEGEKLFF. In nucleotides, the CDR3 is TGTGCCTCCCGGCGGGCGGAGGGTGAAAAACTGTTTTTT.

This chain links TRBV7-9 with TRBJ1-3; D is unresolved. The CDR3 is 11 residues long. CDR1 is SEHNR and CDR2 is FQNEAQ in the germline V gene (reference sequence). Trimming shortened V by 2 bases and J by 8 bases, and 4 bases separated the two germline ends. The CDR3 DNA reads TGTGCCAGCAGCTTACCGGACACCATATATTTT. This gives the protein CASSLPDTIYF.

The chain uses TRBV7-8 and TRBJ1-4; D is unclear. The CDR3 is made up of 14 amino acids. Trimming stripped 7 bases from V and 1 base from J, with 10 bases between. Per the germline V gene, CDR1 is SGHVS and CDR2 is FQNEAQ. The CDR3 is CASTHAGTNEKLFF. DNA for the CDR3: TGTGCCAGCACCCACGCGGGAACTAATGAAAAACTGTTTTTT. Full variable domain (remainder filled in from reference TRBV7-8 and TRBJ1-4): GAGVSQSPRYKVAKRGQDVALRCDPISGHVSLFWYQQALGQGPEFLTYFQNEAQLDKSGLPSDRFFAERPEGSVSTLKIQRTQQEDSAVYLCASTHAGTNEKLFFGSGTQLSVL.

The CDR3 DNA sequence: TGTGCCAGCAGCCAGGCCAGGGTTCAGGCCCTCCACTTT. Translated: CASSQARVQALHF. V gene TRBV3-1 (or the pseudogene TRBV3-2) combines with J gene TRBJ1-6; the D gene is possibly TRBD1 (5 bases). The CDR3 runs to 13 residues. V gave up 3 bases and J gave up 14 bases, with 14 bases separating them. Germline lookup yields CDR1 LGHDT and CDR2 YNNKEL (reference sequence).

The sample holds one count of this clone. The rearrangement joins TRBV4-1 to TRBJ2-5, with a tentative D call TRBD1 (6 bases). This CDR3 is 14 amino acids long. CDR1 and CDR2 (germline): MGHRA, YSYEKL. V gave up 0 bases and J gave up 5 bases, with 10 bases separating them. This chain's CDR3 is CASSQDGTGETQYF. The CDR3 DNA reads as TGCGCCAGCAGCCAAGATGGTACAGGGGAGACCCAGTACTTC.

V usage is TRBV29-1 and J usage is TRBJ2-5, with 14 bases lining up with TRBD2. CDR1 is SQVTM, CDR2 ANQGSEA, per germline. This CDR3 region has 16 residues. V shed 6 bases, J shed 4 bases, and the junction held 10 bases outside the gene matches. CDR3 nucleotide sequence: TGCAGCGTCCAGGGACTAGCGGGAGCCCTTGGAGAGACCCAGTACTTC. Protein product: CSVQGLAGALGETQYF.

The chain is built from TRBV6-4 and TRBJ1-2; TRBD1 is a possible D gene (5 bases). The germline CDR1 and CDR2 sequences are MRHNA and SNTAGT. The length of the CDR3 is 14 residues. V shed 4 bases and J shed 4 bases, with 13 bases lying between them. CDR3 DNA: TGTGCCAGCAGTGTCACCCCCGGGGGCTATGGCTACACCTTC. Protein product: CASSVTPGGYGYTF.

This chain connects TRBV24-1 to TRBJ2-3, with 10 positions matching TRBD2. Germline trimming cut 2 bases from V and 5 bases from J; bases unmatched to any gene: 6. CDR1 is KGHDR and CDR2 is SFDVKD in the germline V gene. The CDR3 spans 16 residues. In DNA, the CDR3 is TGTGCCACCAGTGATTATAACAGCGGGGGGGGAGATACGCAGTATTTT. Translating gives CATSDYNSGGGDTQYF.

The V gene is TRBV25-1, the J gene TRBJ2-7, with 7 bases fitting TRBD2. Germline CDR1 reads MGHDK; CDR2 reads SYGVNS. The trim removed 7 bases at V and 8 bases at J, leaving 14 bases unmatched. CDR3 length equals 14 residues. CDR3 nucleotide sequence: TGTGCCAGCAACGAGGGGCCCGGCGGGAGCCAGCAGTACTTC. This sequence encodes CASNEGPGGSQQYF.

The DNA of the CDR3 is TGTGCCAGCGGAGAACATTTTCAGGGCGAGCAGTACTTC. Residues: CASGEHFQGEQYF. The chain has TRBV11-2 and TRBJ2-7; a possible D gene is TRBD1 (5 bases). Deletions cut 8 bases from V and 6 bases from J, with 17 bases between. The CDR3 is made up of 13 amino acids. Per the germline V gene, CDR1 is SGHAT and CDR2 is FQNNGV.

In regard to this clone: This sample also contains other DNA sequences that code for the same CDR3. The chain carries TRBV19 and TRBJ1-2; D perhaps matches TRBD1 (6 bases). There are 12 residues in the CDR3. V was pared by 7 bases and J by 4 bases, with 10 bases between. Germline assignment: CDR1 LNHDA and CDR2 SQIVND (reference sequence). The CDR3 here is CASTDRSYGYTF. CDR3 DNA: TGTGCCAGTACCGACAGGTCCTATGGCTACACCTTC. The whole variable domain, filled in from reference TRBV19 and TRBJ1-2, reads DGGITQSPKYLFRKEGQNVTLSCEQNLNHDAMYWYRQDPGQGLRLIYYSQIVNDFQKGDIAEGYSVSREKKESFPLTVTSAQKNPTAFYLCASTDRSYGYTFGSGTRLTVV.

The V call is TRBV5-1, the J call TRBJ1-4; D call uncertain. CDR3 length: 15 residues. With 5 bases removed from V and 0 bases from J, the gap between germline ends came to 11 bases. Per germline, CDR1 SGHRS and CDR2 YFSETQ. CDR3 residues: CASRFVEATNEKLFF. Here the CDR3 DNA reads TGCGCCAGCAGGTTCGTCGAGGCAACTAATGAAAAACTGTTTTTT.

V gene TRBV3-1 (or the pseudogene TRBV3-2) combines with J gene TRBJ2-1; 7 bases fit TRBD2. This CDR3 is 14 amino acids long. Germline lookup yields CDR1 LGHDT and CDR2 YNNKEL (reference sequence). V lost 4 bases and J lost 2; bases outside the gene matches: 2. CDR3 in DNA: TGTGCCAGCAGCCTAGCGGGCCCCTACAATGAGCAGTTCTTC. Its protein product is CASSLAGPYNEQFF.

This clone was seen a single time. The chain links TRBV27 to TRBJ1-5; 9 positions match TRBD1. This CDR3 comprises 14 residues. Germline V CDR1 and CDR2: MNHEY, SMNVEV (reference sequence). The ends lost 8 bases at V and 7 bases at J; junction bases unmatched: 9. CDR3 sequence: CASQLQGAGQPQHF. CDR3 DNA: TGTGCCAGCCAACTACAGGGGGCCGGACAGCCCCAGCATTTT.

The chain carries TRBV5-8 and TRBJ1-2; D possibly corresponds to TRBD1 (6 bases). Trimming removed 4 bases at V and 1 base at J, with 17 bases between. Germline V gives CDR1 SGHTS, CDR2 YDEGEE. There are 16 residues in the CDR3. CDR3 residues: CASSRIRTAFNYGYTF. CDR3 bases: TGTGCCAGCAGCCGCATCCGGACAGCCTTTAACTATGGCTACACCTTC.

The chain couples TRBV15 to TRBJ1-5; D is possibly TRBD1 (5 bases). Trimming took 5 bases from V and 7 from J, leaving 15 bases between them. Germline V gives CDR1 LNHNV, CDR2 YYDKDF (reference sequence). CDR3 length: 14 amino acids. The CDR3: CATSGIREGQPQHF. CDR3 nucleotide sequence: TGTGCCACCAGCGGTATCAGGGAAGGGCAGCCCCAGCATTTT.

This clone has just one count. This chain uses TRBV3-1 (or the pseudogene TRBV3-2) with TRBJ1-6; no definite D call. The length of the CDR3 is 15 residues. Trimming took 5 bases from V and 7 from J, leaving 15 bases between them. Germline-derived CDR1 and CDR2 are LGHDT and YNNKEL (reference sequence). DNA for the CDR3: TGTGCCAGCAGCTCAAAATGGCCGGGGAATTCACCCCTCCACTTT. This codes for CASSSKWPGNSPLHF.

This clone showed up just once. The chain recombines TRBV7-9 with TRBJ2-7, with TRBD1 identical over 10 bases. CDR3 length equals 16 residues. V gave up 3 bases and J gave up 7 bases; unmatched junction bases: 12. Looked up from germline, CDR1 is SEHNR and CDR2 is FQNEAQ (reference sequence). The CDR3 DNA reads as TGTGCCAGCAGCTTCTCGAGAGGGACAGGGGAAGTGGAGCAGTACTTC. This translates into CASSFSRGTGEVEQYF.

Regarding this clone: This sample also contains other DNA sequences that code for the same CDR3. The chain recombines TRBV18 with TRBJ1-5; TRBD1 aligns across 10 bases. V gave up 6 bases and J gave up 5 bases; unmatched junction bases: 4. Germline V gives CDR1 KGHSH, CDR2 LQKENI. CDR3 length equals 14 residues. CDR3 nucleotide sequence: TGTGCCAGCTCCCCCGGACAGGGGGATCAGCCCCAGCATTTT. The encoded protein is CASSPGQGDQPQHF. The full variable domain, its missing parts supplied by reference TRBV18 and TRBJ1-5, is NAGVMQNPRHLVRRRGQEARLRCSPMKGHSHVYWYRQLPEEGLKFMVYLQKENIIDESGMPKERFSAEFPKEGPSILRIQQVVRGDSAAYFCASSPGQGDQPQHFGDGTRLSIL.

The chain has TRBV11-2 and TRBJ2-2; D ambiguous. The CDR3 length is 14 residues. Germline loops: CDR1 SGHAT, CDR2 FQNNGV. Trimming took 4 bases from V and 3 from J, leaving 9 bases between them. This CDR3 reads CASSSLRDTGELFF. The CDR3 nucleotides read TGTGCCAGCAGCTCCCTACGGGACACCGGGGAGCTGTTTTTT. The variable domain in full, completed from reference TRBV11-2 and TRBJ2-2, reads EAGVAQSPRYKIIEKRQSVAFWCNPISGHATLYWYQQILGQGPKLLIQFQNNGVVDDSQLPKDRFSAERLKGVDSTLKIQPAKLEDSAVYLCASSSLRDTGELFFGEGSRLTVL.

V gene TRBV15 combines with J gene TRBJ1-5, with a weak D call TRBD1 (6 bases). The CDR3 consists of 16 residues. The V gene lost 0 bases and the J gene lost 5 bases, with 14 bases spanning the gap. The V gene's germline CDR1 is LNHNV and CDR2 YYDKDF (reference sequence). The CDR3 is CATSREPQGTYQPQHF. In nucleotides, the CDR3 is TGTGCCACCAGCAGAGAACCTCAGGGGACCTATCAGCCCCAGCATTTT.

The V and J genes are TRBV4-1 and TRBJ1-1; D perhaps matches TRBD1 (6 bases). This CDR3 has 15 residues. V lost 0 bases and J 6 bases, leaving 14 bases between the germline ends. Per germline, CDR1 MGHRA and CDR2 YSYEKL. CDR3 DNA: TGCGCCAGCAGCCAAGATGCACAGGGTGGCGCTGAAGCTTTCTTT. Encoded protein: CASSQDAQGGAEAFF.

This sequence joins TRBV18 and TRBJ2-1, with 14 bases identical to TRBD2. CDR3 length: 15 residues. V was pared by 6 bases and J by 3 bases, with 1 base of the junction left unmatched. Per germline, CDR1 KGHSH and CDR2 LQKENI. For the CDR3, the DNA is TGTGCCAGCTCGGGACTAGCGGGAGTCTACAATGAGCAGTTCTTC. It codes for CASSGLAGVYNEQFF.

J is TRBJ2-1 and V is TRBV7-2; weak D call: TRBD2 (6 bases). Germline V CDR1 and CDR2: SGHTA, FQGNSA. The V end lost 10 bases, the J end lost 0 bases, and 19 bases lay between the germline ends. CDR3 size: 16 residues. This CDR3 is CAIPLRDSSSYNEQFF. CDR3 coding DNA: TGTGCCATACCACTCCGGGACTCTAGCTCCTACAATGAGCAGTTCTTC.

The chain employs TRBV6-2 or TRBV6-3 and TRBJ2-2; 8 positions match TRBD1. CDR3 length: 14 residues. The ends lost 5 bases at V and 7 bases at J; junction bases unmatched: 6. The germline V gene has CDR1 MNHEY and CDR2 SVGEGT. The CDR3 sequence: CASSPGGRYGELFF. In DNA, the CDR3 is TGTGCCAGCAGTCCAGGGGGCAGGTACGGGGAGCTGTTTTTT.

The chain is built from TRBV18 and TRBJ1-1; D possibly corresponds to TRBD1 (5 bases). V lost 1 base and J 10 bases, leaving 13 bases between the germline ends. The CDR3 runs 13 residues. CDR1 and CDR2 (germline): KGHSH, LQKENI. The CDR3 DNA reads TGTGCCAGCTCACCACAGGGGACTCTCGCAGCTTTCTTT. Translated, it gives CASSPQGTLAAFF.

The rearrangement links TRBV14 to TRBJ1-1, with D maybe TRBD1 (6 bases). The germline gives CDR1 SGHDN, CDR2 FVKESK. This CDR3 region has 14 residues. V lost 4 bases, J lost 2 bases, and 11 bases lay in between. The CDR3 DNA is TGTGCCAGCAGCCGGGCAGGGGACAACACTGAAGCTTTCTTT. Amino acid sequence: CASSRAGDNTEAFF.

This chain links TRBV7-8 with TRBJ2-1, with TRBD2 matching over 8 bases. Germline V gene data show CDR1 as SGHVS and CDR2 as FQNEAQ. This CDR3 region has 13 residues. Trimming took 5 bases from V and 14 from J; bases not matched to a gene: 11. The CDR3 protein is CASSPIAGGAKFF. The CDR3 DNA is TGTGCCAGCAGCCCCATCGCCGGGGGGGCAAAGTTCTTC.